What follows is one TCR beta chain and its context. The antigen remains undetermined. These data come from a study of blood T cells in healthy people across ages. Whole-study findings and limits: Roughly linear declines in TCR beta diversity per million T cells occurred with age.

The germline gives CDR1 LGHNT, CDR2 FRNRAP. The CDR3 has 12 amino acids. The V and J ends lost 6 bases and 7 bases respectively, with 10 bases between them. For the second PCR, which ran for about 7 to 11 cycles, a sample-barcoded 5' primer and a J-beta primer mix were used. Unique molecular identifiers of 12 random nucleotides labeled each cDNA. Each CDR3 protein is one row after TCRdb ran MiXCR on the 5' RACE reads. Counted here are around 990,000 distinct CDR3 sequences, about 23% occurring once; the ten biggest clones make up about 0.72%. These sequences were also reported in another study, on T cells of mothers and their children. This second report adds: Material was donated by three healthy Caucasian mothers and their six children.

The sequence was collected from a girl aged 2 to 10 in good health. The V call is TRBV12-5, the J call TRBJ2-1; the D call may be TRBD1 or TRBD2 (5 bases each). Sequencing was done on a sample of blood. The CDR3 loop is CASGRGVNEQFF. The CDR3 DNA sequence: TGTGCTAGTGGGAGAGGGGTAAATGAGCAGTTCTTC.